This T cell receptor (beta chain) was sequenced during a study of OX40 agonist ivuxolimab in advanced cancers. Clones were read by immunoSEQ multiplex PCR, and TCRdb kept only the in-frame ones, dropping some. Of about 46,000 clones listed, approximately 80% are singletons. Per germline, CDR1 MNHNY and CDR2 SVGAGI (reference sequence). This CDR3 is built from 14 residues. V was clipped by 8 bases and J by 4 bases, with 17 bases between them. The genes are TRBV6-6 and TRBJ1-1; a possible D gene is TRBD1 (5 bases). This clonotype originated in an adult with an advanced solid tumor such as melanoma, head and neck, liver or kidney cancer. The sample consisted of CD4+ or CD8+ T cells sorted from blood, taken in a trial of the OX40 agonist ivuxolimab. The CDR3 protein is CASGKIRVGTEAFF. The CDR3 DNA is TGTGCCAGCGGAAAGATCAGGGTTGGCACTGAAGCTTTCTTT.